One and the same sample provided the 5 T cell receptor beta chains below, sequenced in a study of CD8 T cells in Susac syndrome. RNA amounts of roughly 0.45 to 1 ug underwent reverse transcription with random hexamers. One entry per CDR3 protein, called by TCRdb with MiXCR from the immunoSEQ multiplex PCR reads. The sample has hundreds of thousands of distinct CDR3 sequences; 85% are singletons. Sequenced: CD8+ T cells from PBMCs. The receptors derive from a human donor with multiple sclerosis.

The J gene is TRBJ2-2, the V gene TRBV5-5; D remains unclear. The CDR3 sequence is 11 residues long. V was shortened by 6 bases and J by 7 bases, with 7 bases between the two germline ends. Per the germline V gene, CDR1 is SGHKS and CDR2 is YYEKEE (reference sequence). The CDR3 DNA is TGTGCCAGCATTGAATACGGGGAGCTGTTTTTT. Residues: CASIEYGELFF.

The rearrangement uses TRBV12-3 or TRBV12-4 and TRBJ2-1; 8 bases align to TRBD2. This CDR3 comprises 20 residues. After removal of 2 bases from V and 5 bases from J, the junction contained 20 bases not matched to a gene. CDR3: CASSLISRYGSSGSHNEQFF. In nucleotides, the CDR3 is TGTGCCAGCAGTTTAATCTCACGCTACGGTAGCAGCGGGAGCCACAATGAGCAGTTCTTC.

Only a few counts were recorded for this clonotype. The rearrangement joins TRBV28 to TRBJ2-3, with 9 nucleotides matching TRBD1. Germline assignment: CDR1 MDHEN and CDR2 SYDVKM. V gave up 5 bases and J gave up 4 bases; unmatched junction bases: 4. CDR3 length equals 14 residues. As DNA, the CDR3 is TGTGCCAGCAGTCTGGACAGGGGTGCAGATACGCAGTATTTT. Protein: CASSLDRGADTQYF.

This chain uses TRBV4-1 with TRBJ2-7, with a possible D match to TRBD2 (6 bases). CDR1 and CDR2 from the germline V gene are MGHRA and YSYEKL. CDR3 length: 17 amino acids. The V end lost 0 bases, the J end lost 2 bases, and 17 bases lay between the germline ends. The CDR3, as DNA: TGCGCCAGCAGCCAAGATAGTCTGGCGGGACTGGCCTACGAGCAGTACTTC. Translation: CASSQDSLAGLAYEQYF.

The chain is built from TRBV29-1 and TRBJ1-1, with unresolved D. V lost 8 bases and J lost 3, with 22 bases in between. The CDR3 sequence is 15 residues long. Per germline, CDR1 SQVTM and CDR2 ANQGSEA. In DNA form, the CDR3 reads TGCAGCATTCGGGGAGCCCAAAGTGGGGACACTGAAGCTTTCTTT. It translates to CSIRGAQSGDTEAFF.